Reported below is one T cell receptor beta chain. What this receptor recognizes is not known. The sample holds no much larger clone one base away, and base qualities are not on file. The source of the sample is a study of blood T cell repertoires in COVID-19 (dated by TCRdb to between 2020 and 2021). About the study as a whole: The collaborator samples originated in the United States, Italy and Spain and spanned the acute and convalescent phases of COVID-19. The prospective study material was composed of cDNA or gDNA derived from T cells, B-cell-depleted T cells, or PBMCs. Samples came from the ongoing ImmuneRACE study (first 160 participants) plus 1,254 subjects from 6 global collaborators. HLA class I and class II types, where available, came from metadata supplied by the sample provider rather than from assay-based typing. A de-identified subject ID, COVID-19 status, age in years and sex were almost always included in the sample metadata. Subjects who had been exposed to COVID-19, were actively infected with it, or had recovered from it provided the deeply sampled blood TCRbeta repertoires that made up the dataset. A freely available public database, intended as a resource for researchers studying the immune response to SARS-CoV-2, is where the repertoires were released. What the work shows at the level of the full study, not this receptor alone: The amount of clinical and demographic metadata varied by source and participant and was provided uncurated.

TCRbeta CDR3 regions were amplified from genomic DNA using the immunoSEQ Assay, a bias-controlled multiplex PCR. The source study handled its data this way. Within the assay, amplification of reference gene primers was used to estimate how many nucleated cells each sample contained. Sequence reads were collapsed and filtered to measure the absolute abundance of every unique TCRbeta CDR3 rearrangement. For each sample, productive Simpson clonality was calculated as the square root of Simpson's diversity index over productive rearrangements. TCRdb took this table from immuneACCESS and kept in-frame rearrangements with V and J called. Such tables lack part of the clones; where checked against another copy, unresolved V genes explain under half of the gap, and the rest is unexplained. The V and J calls and clone size were taken over from that table, and D and trimming were inferred from the DNA. The sample table records 300,000 to 350,000 clones; 88% of these occur just once. The biggest ten clones account for about 5% of the sample.

In the prospective study, participants were about 18 to 100 years old, resided in about 25 geographic areas of the United States, and were enrolled through a virtual design. In the prospective study, cohorts were assigned on the basis of participant-reported clinical history obtained from a screening survey and a study questionnaire. Recovered participants in ImmuneRACE Cohort 3 were defined as having two consecutive negative NP/OP PCR tests, clearance from a healthcare professional, or resolution of symptoms. Mobile phlebotomists in the prospective study collected whole blood, serum and a nasopharyngeal or oropharyngeal swab from every participant. Additional blood draws and questionnaires over an approximately two-month period could optionally be provided by prospective study participants. Blood samples from the prospective study were shipped frozen or at room temperature prior to DNA extraction.

The CDR3 contains 16 residues, cysteine and phenylalanine counted. The sequence is cut down to CDR3 DNA, 48 bases in frame from base 1. As encoded in the germline V gene, CDR1 is SGHRS while CDR2 is YFSETQ. Cut back by 1 base and 0 bases, the V and J ends lie 11 bases apart. The chain employs TRBV5-1 and TRBJ1-3; too little of a D gene remains to name it. This sequence was found in a young man who had recovered from COVID-19. Sequences were obtained from PBMCs or T cells enriched from blood (not recorded which). The nucleotide sequence is TGCGCCAGCAGCTTGTTGGCCGGAGACTCTGGAAACACCATATATTTT. The translation is CASSLLAGDSGNTIYF. This CDR3, with the reference TRBV5-1 and TRBJ1-3 proteins standing in past its ends, gives the full variable domain KAGVTQTPRYLIKTRGQQVTLSCSPISGHRSVSWYQQTPGQGLQFLFEYFSETQRNKGNFPGRFSGRQFSNSRSEMNVSTLELGDSALYLCASSLLAGDSGNTIYFGEGSWLTVV.